This passage covers 25 T cell receptor beta chains from one sample sequenced in a study of cytomegalovirus exposure and HLA in healthy donors. Researchers ran the PCR with 60 Vbeta and 13 Jbeta primers. The table came from immunoSEQ multiplex PCR; TCRdb's copy has only in-frame clones and leaves some out. This sample has about 130,000 clones, with roughly 78% found just once. The source material was PBMCs. These receptors were taken from a middle-aged man in good health and CMV-seropositive.

The gene calls are TRBV27 and TRBJ1-4; D gene unclear. This CDR3 spans 13 amino acids. Germline lookup yields CDR1 MNHEY and CDR2 SMNVEV (reference sequence). The V and J ends lost 6 bases and 7 bases respectively, with 12 bases between them. The CDR3 nucleotides are TGTGCCAGCAGAGTGCAGATTGGTGAAAAACTGTTTTTT. It codes for CASRVQIGEKLFF.

The chain is built from TRBV7-9 and TRBJ1-3; D is unresolved. This CDR3 contains 15 residues. CDR1 is SEHNR and CDR2 is FQNEAQ in the germline V gene (reference sequence). With 5 bases removed from V and 0 bases from J, the gap between germline ends came to 11 bases. CDR3 in amino acids: CASSLLFISGNTIYF. The CDR3 nucleotides read TGTGCCAGCAGCCTACTTTTTATCTCTGGAAACACCATATATTTT.

The chain joins TRBV29-1 to TRBJ2-3; 10 bases align to TRBD1. The germline V gene has CDR1 SQVTM and CDR2 ANQGSEA. The CDR3 has 13 amino acids. V was clipped by 8 bases and J by 4 bases; unmatched bases: 6. The CDR3 coding sequence is TGCAGCAGTGACAGGGGGCTAGCAGATACGCAGTATTTT. It codes for CSSDRGLADTQYF.

The chain carries TRBV25-1 and TRBJ2-1; 8 positions match TRBD2. This CDR3 has 15 amino acids. Germline V gene data show CDR1 as MGHDK and CDR2 as SYGVNS. V lost 4 bases, J lost 7 bases, and 9 bases stayed unmatched. The CDR3 bases are TGTGCCAGCAGTGCGATAGCGGGACTCCCTAATGAGCAGTTCTTC. Translation gives CASSAIAGLPNEQFF.

This clone was detected only once. The V gene is TRBV2, the J gene TRBJ1-1, with D tentatively TRBD1 (6 bases). This CDR3 comprises 15 residues. Germline values: CDR1 SNHLY, CDR2 FYNNEI. The V end was cut by 8 bases, the J end by 3 bases, with 19 bases between. This CDR3 is CASGPGEGGYTEAFF. CDR3 DNA sequence: TGTGCCAGCGGGCCAGGGGAGGGGGGGTACACTGAAGCTTTCTTT.

V and J are TRBV11-2 and TRBJ2-5; TRBD2 matches at 12 bases. J lost 11 bases, V lost 5 bases, and 15 bases had no gene match. This CDR3 region has 16 residues. From germline, CDR1 is SGHAT and CDR2 FQNNGV. The CDR3 DNA reads as TGTGCCAGCAGCACCTCCAGACTAGCGGGAGCGAGTGAGCAGTACTTC. This codes for CASSTSRLAGASEQYF.

This clone was counted between two and nine times. Germline and junction disagree at one end, which may indicate a read error. Other DNA sequences in the same sample also yield this CDR3. The genes are TRBV7-9 and TRBJ2-7, with D unclear. The CDR3 is 12 amino acids. Germline loops: CDR1 SEHNR, CDR2 FQNEAQ (reference sequence). CDR3 in DNA: TGTTCCAGCAGCTTAGGAGTCTACGAGCAGTACTTC. Translated, it gives CSSSLGVYEQYF.

The rearrangement joins TRBV7-2 to TRBJ2-7; TRBD2 aligns across 7 bases. Germline V gene lookup returns CDR1 SGHTA and CDR2 FQGNSA. The V gene end was trimmed by 3 bases and the J gene end by 1 base; junction bases not matched to a gene: 6. CDR3 length: 15 residues. The DNA for the CDR3 is TGTGCCAGCAGCTTTGAGCGGGGATTTTCCTACGAGCAGTACTTC. Its protein product is CASSFERGFSYEQYF.

V is TRBV6-1 and J is TRBJ2-4; 10 bases are shared with TRBD2. The germline gives CDR1 MNHNS, CDR2 SASEGT. The CDR3 covers 14 residues. V shed 5 bases and J 7 bases; nucleotides not matched to a gene: 5. The CDR3 loop reads CASSFSGLANIQYF. In nucleotides, the CDR3 is TGTGCCAGCAGTTTTTCGGGACTAGCGAACATTCAGTACTTC.

This clone was detected only once. The genes are TRBV28 and TRBJ2-1; possibly TRBD1 for D (6 bases). The CDR3 extends over 16 amino acids. Per germline, CDR1 MDHEN and CDR2 SYDVKM. V was clipped by 2 bases and J by 0 bases, with 11 bases between them. The CDR3 loop reads CASSLGGAYSYNEQFF. In nucleotides, the CDR3 is TGTGCCAGCAGTTTAGGGGGCGCCTACTCCTACAATGAGCAGTTCTTC.

The chain carries TRBV6-1 and TRBJ2-7, with TRBD1 identical over 11 bases. This CDR3 is built from 14 residues. Per germline, CDR1 MNHNS and CDR2 SASEGT. The V and J ends lost 4 bases and 7 bases, in that order; junction bases with no gene match: 6. CDR3 nucleotide sequence: TGTGCCAGCAGTGTCGGGACAGGGGGTTTGGAGCAGTACTTC. This translates into CASSVGTGGLEQYF.

In DNA, the CDR3 is TGTGCCAGCAGCCACGGGGGGCCAACGGGGTATGGCTACACCTTC. Translation: CASSHGGPTGYGYTF. The chain uses TRBV14 and TRBJ1-2; a weak D match, TRBD1 (6 bases). This CDR3 is built from 15 residues. With 3 bases removed from V and 5 bases from J, the gap between germline ends came to 16 bases. CDR1 SGHDN and CDR2 FVKESK come from the germline V gene. The variable domain in full, with the rest retrieved from reference TRBV14 and TRBJ1-2, is EAGVTQFPSHSVIEKGQTVTLRCDPISGHDNLYWYRRVMGKEIKFLLHFVKESKQDESGMPNNRFLAERTGGTYSTLKVQPAELEDSGVYFCASSHGGPTGYGYTFGSGTRLTVV.

The V call is TRBV11-2, the J call TRBJ1-5; the match to TRBD1 covers 7 bases. V dropped 3 bases and J dropped 3; count of bases not matched to a gene: 5. Germline V gene data show CDR1 as SGHAT and CDR2 as FQNNGV. The CDR3 runs to 15 residues. In DNA, the CDR3 is TGTGCCAGCAGCTTGATGGGACAGCCCAATCAGCCCCAGCATTTT. Its protein is CASSLMGQPNQPQHF.

In its sample, this clone was seen once. This chain uses TRBV28 with TRBJ1-1, with D possibly matching TRBD1 (5 bases). This CDR3 contains 14 residues. The V gene lost 7 bases and the J gene lost 3 bases, with 15 bases spanning the gap. From germline, CDR1 is MDHEN and CDR2 SYDVKM. Here the CDR3 DNA reads TGTGCCAGCACCCCCCCCGGACAAGACACTGAAGCTTTCTTT. This gives the protein CASTPPGQDTEAFF. The complete variable domain, with remaining parts taken from reference TRBV28 and TRBJ1-1, reads DVKVTQSSRYLVKRTGEKVFLECVQDMDHENMFWYRQDPGLGLRLIYFSYDVKMKEKGDIPEGYSVSREKKERFSLILESASTNQTSMYLCASTPPGQDTEAFFGQGTRLTVV.

The V and J genes are TRBV6-4 and TRBJ2-7, with D perhaps TRBD2 (5 bases). The CDR3 is 14 residues long. Trimming removed 5 bases from V and 3 bases from J, with 14 bases in between. Germline values: CDR1 MRHNA, CDR2 SNTAGT. The CDR3 nucleotides read TGTGCCAGCAGTTTAACTAGTACCCACTACGAGCAGTACTTC. It encodes CASSLTSTHYEQYF.

This rearrangement joins TRBV11-2 to TRBJ2-5, with 9 bases fitting TRBD2. CDR3 length equals 16 residues. CDR1 and CDR2 (germline): SGHAT, FQNNGV. Trimming took 1 base from V and 4 from J; bases not matched to a gene: 7. The CDR3 loop is CASSLGVSGSIETQYF. CDR3 bases: TGTGCCAGCAGCTTAGGGGTTAGCGGGAGTATAGAGACCCAGTACTTC.

Points on this clone: This same CDR3 is encoded by further DNA sequences in the sample. The V and J genes are TRBV7-8 and TRBJ2-7, with TRBD2 as a possible D gene (6 bases). V dropped 3 bases and J dropped 3 bases, with 6 bases sitting between them. CDR1 SGHVS and CDR2 FQNEAQ come from the germline V gene. This CDR3 comprises 12 residues. The CDR3 coding sequence is TGTGCCAGCAGCTTTAGCGGCTACGAGCAGTACTTC. Translation gives CASSFSGYEQYF.

The chain joins TRBV30 to TRBJ1-5, with 9 bases aligning to TRBD1. CDR1 and CDR2 from the germline V gene are GTSNPN and SVGIG (reference sequence). Germline trimming cut 8 bases from V and 4 bases from J; bases unmatched to any gene: 12. The CDR3 is made up of 15 amino acids. For the CDR3, the DNA is TGTGCCGCAGAATCGACAGGGGGTGGGAATCAGCCCCAGCATTTT. Its protein is CAAESTGGGNQPQHF.

V gene TRBV9 combines with J gene TRBJ2-4; perhaps TRBD2 as D (6 bases). Trimming removed 0 bases at V and 3 bases at J, with 16 bases between. The CDR3 spans 17 residues. Germline V CDR1 and CDR2: SGDLS, YYNGEE. The CDR3 region has the DNA TGTGCCAGCAGCGTAGACGGGACTCTACCTTTCAAAAACATTCAGTACTTC. Translating it yields CASSVDGTLPFKNIQYF.

The V and J genes are TRBV5-1 and TRBJ2-3; TRBD2 is a possible D gene (5 bases). CDR1 and CDR2 (germline): SGHRS, YFSETQ. Trimming stripped 2 bases from V and 2 bases from J, with 9 bases between. The CDR3 extends over 14 amino acids. The CDR3 sequence is CASSFGSPTDTQYF. CDR3 sequence (DNA): TGCGCCAGCAGCTTTGGGAGCCCCACAGATACGCAGTATTTT.

This clone appeared a single time. The gene calls are TRBV30 and TRBJ2-6; perhaps TRBD2 as D (6 bases). With 0 bases removed from V and 2 bases from J, the gap between germline ends came to 17 bases. Germline-derived CDR1 and CDR2 are GTSNPN and SVGIG (reference sequence). This CDR3 spans 18 amino acids. The CDR3 sequence is CAWSVVRGFRTGANVLTF. CDR3 coding DNA: TGTGCCTGGAGTGTTGTCCGGGGGTTCCGCACTGGGGCCAACGTCCTGACTTTC.

The rearrangement joins TRBV4-2 to TRBJ1-4; D possibly corresponds to TRBD1 (5 bases). The V and J ends lost 4 bases and 5 bases respectively, with 17 bases between them. In germline, CDR1 is LGHNA, CDR2 YNFKEQ. This CDR3 region has 16 residues. The CDR3 sequence is CASSPLGEARNEKLFF. The CDR3 region has the DNA TGTGCCAGCAGCCCTTTAGGGGAGGCCCGAAATGAAAAACTGTTTTTT.

The chain recombines TRBV2 with TRBJ2-3; D call uncertain. Deletions cut 0 bases from V and 7 bases from J, with 8 bases between. There are 13 residues in the CDR3. Looked up from germline, CDR1 is SNHLY and CDR2 is FYNNEI. The CDR3 sequence is CASSEAKRYTQYF. Written as DNA, the CDR3 is TGTGCCAGCAGTGAAGCCAAGAGGTATACGCAGTATTTT.

This clone was detected only once. The gene calls are TRBV5-4 and TRBJ2-5; 11 bases align to TRBD2. The DNA end is a closer match to TRBJ2-7, so the J assignment may be wrong. CDR3 length: 15 residues. The germline CDR1 and CDR2 sequences are SGHNT and YYREEE (reference sequence). This chain's CDR3 is CASSIGTSGPYEQYF. The CDR3 region has the DNA TGTGCCAGCAGCATAGGGACTAGCGGCCCCTACGAGCAGTACTTC.

J is TRBJ2-5 and V is TRBV4-2; maybe TRBD2 (6 bases). Between the trimmed V and J ends, which lost 3 bases and 1 base, there was a span of 9 bases. Germline assignment: CDR1 LGHNA and CDR2 YNFKEQ. The CDR3 totals 14 residues. The CDR3 loop reads CASSQRDFQETQYF. DNA for the CDR3: TGTGCCAGCAGCCAGCGGGACTTCCAAGAGACCCAGTACTTC.